This is a list of T cell receptor beta chains from one sample in a study of blood T cell repertoires in COVID-19. Profiling relied on immunoSEQ multiplex PCR, and the TCRdb table lists in-frame clones only, not all of them. The sample records about 83,000 clones, roughly 85% being singletons. Input material: peripheral blood. Source of these receptors: a human donor in a cohort sampled during active COVID-19. Each CDR3 is given with its conserved first and last residue. The order of the fields is D gene, V gene, J gene, clone size, CDR3 DNA, CDR3 protein. A D gene is named only where the DNA matches it firmly. Only some rows state a clone size, as once, few, many or a class for expanded clones.

>.|TRBV5-1|TRBJ1-1|.
TGCGCCAGCAGCTTTCGGGCCGGACAGAACACTGAAGCTTTCTTT
CASSFRAGQNTEAFF
>TRBD2|TRBV7-6|TRBJ2-7|.
TGTGCCAGCAGCCCTAGCGGGGGCTCCTACGAGCAGTACTTC
CASSPSGGSYEQYF
>.|TRBV6-2/TRBV6-3|TRBJ2-3|.
TGTGCCAGCAGTTACAGAGAATTCGATACGCAGTATTTT
CASSYREFDTQYF
>.|TRBV19|TRBJ1-2|.
TGTGCCAGTACCCTTGGAGGGGAATCGTATGGCTACACCTTC
CASTLGGESYGYTF
>TRBD1|TRBV19|TRBJ1-4|.
TGTGCCAGTAGTCCGGGACAGGGGGTAGGAAAACTGTTTTTT
CASSPGQGVGKLFF
>TRBD1|TRBV4-3|TRBJ1-4|.
TGCGCCAGCAGCCAAGAAGGAGGGACAGGGTGGAATGAAAAACTGTTTTTT
CASSQEGGTGWNEKLFF
>.|TRBV2|TRBJ2-3|.
TGTGCCAGCACTAGCGTGGCTAGCACAGATACGCAGTATTTT
CASTSVASTDTQYF
>.|TRBV12-3/TRBV12-4|TRBJ1-1|.
TGTGCCAGCAGTTTGTCCCAGGGTGAAGCTTTCTTT
CASSLSQGEAFF
>TRBD1|TRBV2|TRBJ1-4|.
TGTGCCAGCAGTGTTGACAGGGGAAATGAAAAACTGTTTTTT
CASSVDRGNEKLFF
>.|TRBV18|TRBJ2-5|.
TGTGCCAGCTCACCGGGCGGAGGGGAGACCCAGTACTTC
CASSPGGGETQYF
>.|TRBV18|TRBJ1-3|.
TGTGCCAGCTCAAGCGACAGCACTGGAAACACCATATATTTT
CASSSDSTGNTIYF
>TRBD1|TRBV11-3|TRBJ2-7|.
TGTGCCAGCAGCACCCCACAGGGGTACGAGCAGTACTTC
CASSTPQGYEQYF
>TRBD1|TRBV15|TRBJ2-2|.
TGTGCCACCAGCAGAGCTGGCATTCTGGGACAGTCAGGATATGCCGGGGAGCTGTTTTTT
CATSRAGILGQSGYAGELFF
>.|TRBV30|TRBJ1-2|.
TGTGCCTGGAGCCCCGACAGATCCTTCTATGGCTACACCTTC
CAWSPDRSFYGYTF
>.|TRBV7-9|TRBJ2-5|.
TGTGCCAGCAGCTTACTAGCAGACAAAGAGACCCAGTACTTC
CASSLLADKETQYF
>TRBD1|TRBV10-3|TRBJ1-1|.
TGTGCCATTACAGGGGCACAGAACACTGAAGCTTTCTTT
CAITGAQNTEAFF
>.|TRBV7-2|TRBJ2-4|.
TGTGCCAGCAGCTTAACGCAGGTCCACAGCCTGGAAAACATTCAGTACTTC
CASSLTQVHSLENIQYF
>TRBD1|TRBV7-2|TRBJ2-5|.
TGTGCCAGCAGCTTGAGGGGACAGGGAAAAGAGACCCAGTACTTC
CASSLRGQGKETQYF
>.|TRBV20-1|TRBJ1-1|.
TGCAGTGCTAGTCAGGACACGAACACTGAAGCTTTCTTT
CSASQDTNTEAFF
>TRBD2|TRBV4-3|TRBJ2-3|.
TGCGCCAGCAGCCAACTAGCGGGGGTTACAGATACGCAGTATTTT
CASSQLAGVTDTQYF
>.|TRBV12-3/TRBV12-4|TRBJ1-6|.
TGTGCCAGCAGCTGGACAAATAACCCACCCCTCCACTTT
CASSWTNNPPLHF
>.|TRBV27|TRBJ2-5|.
TGTGCCAGCAGTCCCCTCGGAGAGACCCAGTACTTC
CASSPLGETQYF
>TRBD2|TRBV19|TRBJ2-3|.
TGTGCCAGTAGTAAGCTGAGCGGGAGTAGTACAGATACGCAGTATTTT
CASSKLSGSSTDTQYF
>.|TRBV19|TRBJ1-1|.
TGTGCCAGTAGTCCCCTGTCTTGGAGGGACACTGAAGCTTTCTTT
CASSPLSWRDTEAFF
>TRBD1|TRBV19|TRBJ2-5|once
TGTGCCAGTAGTATCCTATCCGGGACAGCGGAGACCCAGTACTTC
CASSILSGTAETQYF
>.|TRBV7-2|TRBJ1-1|.
TGTGCCAGCAGCTTCCAAACGGGGGGCACTGAAGCTTTCTTT
CASSFQTGGTEAFF
>TRBD1|TRBV30|TRBJ2-1|.
TGTGCCTGGAGTGTACCCCCGCATCGACAGGGGGCTTACAATGAGCAGTTCTTC
CAWSVPPHRQGAYNEQFF
>.|TRBV10-3|TRBJ2-5|.
TGTGCCATCAGTGACCCATTAGCGGACGTTCAAGAGACCCAGTACTTC
CAISDPLADVQETQYF
>.|TRBV7-9|TRBJ2-5|.
TGTGCCAGCAGCGGCCCTAGCAAAGAGACCCAGTACTTC
CASSGPSKETQYF
>TRBD1|TRBV28|TRBJ1-2|once
TGTGCCAGCAGACCTCGGACAGGGTATGGCTACACCTTC
CASRPRTGYGYTF
>TRBD2|TRBV19|TRBJ2-7|.
TGTGCCAGTAGTATTGGTAGCGGGATCTACGAGCAGTACTTC
CASSIGSGIYEQYF
>.|TRBV5-1|TRBJ2-3|.
TGCGCCAGCAGTCCAGTACCAGATACGCAGTATTTT
CASSPVPDTQYF
>.|TRBV5-1|TRBJ2-7|.
TGCGCCAGCAGCTTGCTAGAAGGCGAGCAGTACTTC
CASSLLEGEQYF
>TRBD2|TRBV10-3|TRBJ2-3|once
TGTGCCATCGGCTTAGCGGGGGGAGGGAATGATACGCAGTATTTT
CAIGLAGGGNDTQYF
>.|TRBV7-8|TRBJ2-7|few
TGTGCCAGCAGGGACACACAAACCTACGAGCAGTACTTC
CASRDTQTYEQYF
>.|TRBV7-3|TRBJ1-3|.
TGTGCCAGCAGCTTAGCCAACAGGGTCTCGAGCTCTGGAAACACCATATATTTT
CASSLANRVSSSGNTIYF
>.|TRBV30|TRBJ1-2|.
TGTGCCTCCCCGGGGGTCTATGGCTACACCTTC
CASPGVYGYTF
>TRBD1|TRBV6-5|TRBJ2-7|.
TGTGCCAGCAGTTCCGGGACAGGGGGCTCTTACGAGCAGTACTTC
CASSSGTGGSYEQYF
>.|TRBV6-2/TRBV6-3|TRBJ2-7|once
TGTGCCAGCAGTTACGGGGGCCGATACGAGCAGTACTTC
CASSYGGRYEQYF
>.|TRBV5-1|TRBJ2-6|.
TGCGCCAGCAGCTTGGTCCCTCTTTCTGGGGCCAACGTCCTGACTTTC
CASSLVPLSGANVLTF
>.|TRBV9|TRBJ1-2|.
TGTGCCAGCAGCGCAGGAAGACAGTTTCCGAACTACACCTTC
CASSAGRQFPNYTF
>.|TRBV5-1|TRBJ1-1|once
TGCGCCAGCAGCTTCTCCGGGACAGAAGCTTTCTTT
CASSFSGTEAFF
>.|TRBV6-5|TRBJ2-7|.
TGTGCCAGCAGCGGGAGCTCCTACGAGCAGTACTTC
CASSGSSYEQYF
>TRBD1|TRBV25-1|TRBJ2-2|.
TGTGCCAGCAGTGATTTAGAGACAGGGTATACCGGGGAGCTGTTTTTT
CASSDLETGYTGELFF
>.|TRBV19|TRBJ1-2|.
TGTGCCAGTAGTCCGGCAGGGATCAACTATGGCTACACCTTC
CASSPAGINYGYTF
>TRBD2|TRBV12-3/TRBV12-4|TRBJ2-7|.
TGTGCCAGCAGTTTCGGGAGGGTCTACGAGCAGTACTTC
CASSFGRVYEQYF
>TRBD1|TRBV27|TRBJ1-2|once
TGTGCCAGCAGAAGGACAGGCGACATCTATGGCTACACCTTC
CASRRTGDIYGYTF
>TRBD2|TRBV11-2|TRBJ2-5|.
TGTGCCAGCAGCCTCGGAACGGGGGGACTAGCGATCGAAGAGACCCAGTACTTC
CASSLGTGGLAIEETQYF
>.|TRBV27|TRBJ2-6|once
TGTGCCAGCAGTCCCCAGACTACTGGGGCCAACGTCCTGACTTTC
CASSPQTTGANVLTF
>TRBD1|TRBV18|TRBJ1-6|.
TGTGCCAGCTCCTCCGGGACAGGTACTTCTACTTCACCCCTCCACTTT
CASSSGTGTSTSPLHF
>TRBD1|TRBV18|TRBJ2-5|.
TGTGCCAGCTCACGGGACAGGGGGCATGAGACCCAGTACTTC
CASSRDRGHETQYF
>.|TRBV3-1/TRBV3-2|TRBJ2-7|.
TGTGCCAGCAGCCCATCCGGGGTGGGAGACTACGAGCAGTACTTC
CASSPSGVGDYEQYF
>.|TRBV5-1|TRBJ2-7|once
TGCGCCAGCAGCTTGGCAGGGAGGCAGGCCTACGAGCAGTACTTC
CASSLAGRQAYEQYF
>.|TRBV7-9|TRBJ1-2|.
TGTGCCAGCAGCTTAGGAGAGTTCGCTAACTATGGCTACACCTTC
CASSLGEFANYGYTF
>TRBD1|TRBV29-1|TRBJ1-1|.
TGCAGCGTTGGTTCCACAGGGGGAGGTGAAGCTTTCTTT
CSVGSTGGGEAFF
>.|TRBV7-2|TRBJ1-2|.
TGTGCCAGCAGCCAGGAGCGGAGAGGCTACACCTTC
CASSQERRGYTF